This T cell receptor beta chain derives from a study of Ad26.COV2.S vaccination and SARS-CoV-2 variants (dated by TCRdb to the early 2020s). Background for the entire study: Donors in the vaccine arm were drawn from COV1001, a phase I-IIa trial of Ad26.COV2.S in healthy adults that was multicentre, randomized, double-blind and placebo-controlled. Ad26.COV2.S was administered intramuscularly at a dose of 5x10^10 or 1x10^11 viral particles, either as one shot or as two shots given 56 days apart. Sequencing of the TCRbeta repertoire served to evaluate the specificity and breadth of SARS-CoV-2-reactive T cell receptors following Ad26.COV2.S vaccination. A total of approximately 30 samples were included in the TCR-sequenced set, comprising approximately 20 Ad26.COV2.S vaccine recipients, 5 placebo recipients and 8 SARS-CoV-2 convalescent individuals. Participants in the trial were split at random into five groups of five each, receiving low-dose or high-dose Ad26.COV2.S once or twice, or else placebo on both occasions. Throughout the experiments and outcome assessment, investigators stayed blinded to trial group allocation.

The immunoSEQ Assay was used to sequence TCRbeta CDR3 regions. After extraction, genomic DNA underwent amplification by bias-controlled multiplex PCR, followed by high-throughput sequencing. The authors' analysis ran thus. To quantify the absolute abundance of every unique TCRbeta CDR3 region, sequences were collapsed and filtered. T cell fraction was estimated by normalizing TCRbeta template counts to usable DNA, with usable DNA measured through amplification of reference genes found in all nucleated cells. Repertoire TCRs were annotated as SARS-CoV-2-specific by exact matching of V gene, CDR3 amino acid sequence and J gene to a known reactive TCR set. The reference SARS-CoV-2 TCR set came from MIRA and was filtered for enrichment in COVID-19-positive ImmuneCODE repertoires, removing public or cross-reactive TCRs. Using the MIRA antigens, annotated TCRs were further analysed by specific ORF or by position within an ORF. Breadth was defined as annotated unique rearrangements over total unique productive rearrangements; depth was the summed frequency of those rearrangements. TCR breadth was compared between groups using two-sided Wilcoxon rank-sum tests. TCRdb holds this immuneACCESS table with in-frame rearrangements only. Some clones are missing; in checked studies, unresolved V genes explain under half, and the rest has no known cause. The V and J calls and clone size come from that table; D and trimming were worked out from the DNA. Present in this sample are 240,000 or so clones, approximately 87% of which were seen just once. The top ten constitute approximately 12% of the sample.

What this sample's treatment or condition label stands for: some 19 received Ad26.COV2.S at low or high dose, single or two shots; a few received placebo; per-sample allocation not given. Repertoires of vaccine and placebo recipients were sequenced from samples taken on day 63 after the first injection. In Cohort 1b, more than 20 adults aged 18-55 years were enrolled at a single site in Boston, USA, between 29 July and 7 August 2020. As a vaccine, Ad26.COV2.S was a replication-incompetent adenovirus type 26 vector that expressed a prefusion-stabilized SARS-CoV-2 spike protein derived from the original Wuhan strain. Summary of the overall study and its limitations: Comparable non-spike TCR breadth was observed between vaccine and placebo recipients, consistent with only spike being contained in the vaccine. Comparing responses between vaccine doses or regimens was not something the study was powered to do. After vaccination, substantial breadth of spike-specific CD8+ and CD4+ T cell responses was reported. The authors noted that total T cell responses may have been underestimated by the TCR breadth and depth analyses. Spike-specific TCR breadth was higher in Ad26.COV2.S recipients than in placebo recipients (P = 0.0014).

For this clone: The clone's antigen remains unknown. Base qualities are not provided; no much larger clone lies one nucleotide away.

This TCR was recovered from a person aged 18 to 59 who received the Ad26.COV2.S COVID-19 vaccine or a placebo. The sample was peripheral blood, taken in a trial of Ad26.COV2.S vaccine versus placebo.

In nucleotides, the sequence is TGCGCCAGCAGCCAAGAGCGGGTCCTATACGAAAAGGGGGAAAAACTGTTTTTT. It codes for CASSQERVLYEKGEKLFF. Recombination joined TRBV4-3 with TRBJ1-4; a weak D assignment points to TRBD1 (5 bases agree). V and J are truncated by 0 bases and 8 bases respectively, leaving an intervening sequence of 22 bases. Looking up the germline V gene yields CDR1 LGHNA and CDR2 YSLEER. The CDR3 holds 18 amino acids from the cysteine to the phenylalanine. The entry retains the CDR3 DNA only, 54 bases that are in frame from base 1.